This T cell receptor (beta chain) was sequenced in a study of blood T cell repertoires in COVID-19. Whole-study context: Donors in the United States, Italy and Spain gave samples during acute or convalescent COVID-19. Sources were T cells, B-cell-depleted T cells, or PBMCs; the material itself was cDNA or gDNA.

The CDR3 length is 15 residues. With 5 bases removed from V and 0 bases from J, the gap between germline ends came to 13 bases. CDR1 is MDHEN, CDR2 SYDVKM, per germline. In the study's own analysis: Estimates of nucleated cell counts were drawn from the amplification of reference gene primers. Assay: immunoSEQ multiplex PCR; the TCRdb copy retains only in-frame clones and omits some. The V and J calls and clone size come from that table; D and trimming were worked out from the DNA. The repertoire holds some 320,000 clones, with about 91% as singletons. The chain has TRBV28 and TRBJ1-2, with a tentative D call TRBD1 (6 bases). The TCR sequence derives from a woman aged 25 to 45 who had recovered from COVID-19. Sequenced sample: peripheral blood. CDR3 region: CASSPLRGPNYGYTF. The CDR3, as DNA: TGTGCCAGCAGTCCTCTCAGGGGTCCTAACTATGGCTACACCTTC.